The rows below give T cell receptor beta chains drawn from one sample of a study of blood T cell repertoires in COVID-19. Some clones are missing from TCRdb's copy, which holds only in-frame ones; the method was immunoSEQ multiplex PCR. The table includes some 100,000 clones, about 90% detected once. Sequencing input: peripheral blood. The source of these receptors is a woman in her 70s with acute or convalescent COVID-19. CDR3s include the opening cysteine and the closing phenylalanine or tryptophan. The D gene is left open where the match is weak. Rows may omit the clone size; those that give it use once, few, many or a size class.

>TRBV27|.|.|13|TRBJ2-1
TGTGCCAGCAGTTCACACTCCTACAATGAGCAGTTCTTC
CASSSHSYNEQFF
>TRBV4-1|.|TRBD1|15|TRBJ1-5
TGCGCCAGCAGCCAAGATCAGGGGGCTGGTCAGCCCCAGCATTTT
CASSQDQGAGQPQHF
>TRBV6-5|.|TRBD1|15|TRBJ1-2
TGTGCCAGCAGTTACTCCACGGGACAGGGGGCTGGCTACACCTTC
CASSYSTGQGAGYTF
>TRBV3-1/TRBV3-2|.|.|15|TRBJ1-1
TGTGCCAGCAGCCAAGTACAGACCTTGAACACTGAAGCTTTCTTT
CASSQVQTLNTEAFF
>TRBV28|.|.|15|TRBJ2-7
TGTGCCAGCAGTTTTCCGGGTCAGCCAGGGTACGAGCAGTACTTC
CASSFPGQPGYEQYF
>TRBV19|.|TRBD1|15|TRBJ2-3
TGTGCCAGTAGTAATTTTCTGGGGACAGTAAATACGCAGTATTTT
CASSNFLGTVNTQYF
>TRBV27|.|.|15|TRBJ1-4
TGTGCCAGCAGCCTTGCAGGGGTAGCTAATGAAAAACTGTTTTTT
CASSLAGVANEKLFF
>TRBV6-5|.|.|13|TRBJ1-2
TGTGCCAGCAGCCCGAGACAGAATAATGGCTACACCTTC
CASSPRQNNGYTF
>TRBV18|.|.|13|TRBJ2-7
TGTGCCAGCTCACCAATCGGACAGCTCGAGCAGTACTTC
CASSPIGQLEQYF
>TRBV6-5|few|TRBD1|15|TRBJ1-4
TGTGCCAGCAGATACAACAGGGGAGGTAATGAAAAACTGTTTTTT
CASRYNRGGNEKLFF
>TRBV28|.|.|14|TRBJ1-5
TGTGCCAGCAGTTTACTAAACGGGGATCAGCCCCAGCATTTT
CASSLLNGDQPQHF
>TRBV6-5|.|.|14|TRBJ1-2
TGTGCCAGCCGGCGGGGAGTACCAAACTATGGCTACACCTTC
CASRRGVPNYGYTF
>TRBV9|once|.|16|TRBJ2-1
TGTGCCAGCAGCGTCCGGGTCGGAGCGCCGTACAATGAGCAGTTCTTC
CASSVRVGAPYNEQFF
>TRBV14|.|.|14|TRBJ2-2
TGTGCCAGCAGCAGAGCGACGAACACCGGGGAGCTGTTTTTT
CASSRATNTGELFF
>TRBV7-9|.|TRBD1|14|TRBJ1-4
TGTGCCAGCAGCTTAGGAACAGGGGGATGGAAACTGTTTTTT
CASSLGTGGWKLFF
>TRBV6-5|.|TRBD1|13|TRBJ1-3
TGTGCCAGCAGGCAGGGGGCTGGAAACACCATATATTTT
CASRQGAGNTIYF
>TRBV3-1/TRBV3-2|.|TRBD2|17|TRBJ2-1
TGTGCCAGCAGCCAAGACGTTCGGACTAGAAGGCACACGGAGCAGTTCTTC
CASSQDVRTRRHTEQFF
>TRBV15|.|TRBD1|15|TRBJ1-3
TGTGCCACCAGCAGGGACAGGCTCTCTGGAAACACCATATATTTT
CATSRDRLSGNTIYF
>TRBV10-3|few|.|14|TRBJ2-7
TGTGCCATCAGTGAGGCGGGACAGTTCTACGAGCAGTACTTC
CAISEAGQFYEQYF
>TRBV11-2|.|TRBD1|13|TRBJ1-2
TGTGCCAGCAGCCCAGGGACAGACTATGGCTACACCTTC
CASSPGTDYGYTF
>TRBV6-5|.|TRBD2|15|TRBJ2-5
TGTGCCAGCAGACCCCTCCTAGCGGGAGTTGAGACCCAGTACTTC
CASRPLLAGVETQYF
>TRBV6-5|once|.|14|TRBJ2-3
TGTGCCAGCAGTTACGAGCGTAGCACAGATACGCAGTATTTT
CASSYERSTDTQYF
>TRBV30|.|.|11|TRBJ1-1
TGTGCCGCGGGAAAATGGGCTGAAGCTTTCTTT
CAAGKWAEAFF
>TRBV18|.|.|14|TRBJ1-6
TGTGCCAGCTCAAGCGGGGGGGTGCGGTCACCCCTCCACTTT
CASSSGGVRSPLHF
>TRBV6-4|.|.|15|TRBJ2-3
TGTGCCAGCAGTCCGCAAGCGGGCTACACAGATACGCAGTATTTT
CASSPQAGYTDTQYF
>TRBV7-9|.|.|16|TRBJ2-7
TGTGCCAGCAGCTTAGCGCTTCGCGGCAGTTCCTACGAGCAGTACTTC
CASSLALRGSSYEQYF
>TRBV2|.|.|14|TRBJ2-5
TGTGCCAGCAGTGAAGAGCTTAGCGGAGAGACCCAGTACTTC
CASSEELSGETQYF
>TRBV30|once|.|13|TRBJ2-1
TGTGCCTGGAGTGTACAGTGGCGGGATGAGCAGTTCTTC
CAWSVQWRDEQFF
>TRBV7-9|.|TRBD1|14|TRBJ1-2
TGTGCCAGCAGCTGGGTCAGGGGGCTGGGTGGCTACACCTTC
CASSWVRGLGGYTF
>TRBV24-1|.|.|13|TRBJ1-1
TGTGCCACCAGTGACCCGCGGCGGCCTGAAGCTTTCTTT
CATSDPRRPEAFF
>TRBV24-1|.|.|14|TRBJ2-2
TGTGCCACCAGTGGGCAGGGGAACACCGGGGAGCTGTTTTTT
CATSGQGNTGELFF
>TRBV4-1|.|TRBD1|16|TRBJ1-1
TGCGCCAGCAGCCAAGCCTCCGGGACAGCGAACACTGAAGCTTTCTTT
CASSQASGTANTEAFF
>TRBV6-1|once|TRBD1|15|TRBJ1-5
TGTGCCAGCAGTGAACTGACAGGGGGCGATCAGCCCCAGCATTTT
CASSELTGGDQPQHF
>TRBV5-8|.|TRBD2|16|TRBJ2-2
TGTGCCAGCAGCCGTGGACTAGCGGTCAACACCGGGGAGCTGTTTTTT
CASSRGLAVNTGELFF
>TRBV23-1|once|TRBD2|15|TRBJ2-3
TGCGCCAGCAGGGGGACTAGCGACAGCACAGATACGCAGTATTTT
CASRGTSDSTDTQYF
>TRBV19|.|TRBD1|15|TRBJ1-3
TGTGCCAGTAGTATCGGGACAGGGGCTGGAAACACCATATATTTT
CASSIGTGAGNTIYF
>TRBV2|.|.|12|TRBJ2-1
TGTGCCAGCATCGAGGGGGGGAAAAAGCAGTTCTTC
CASIEGGKKQFF
>TRBV2|.|.|14|TRBJ1-5
TGTGCCAGCAGTGGGGGGCAGAACAATCAGCCCCAGCATTTT
CASSGGQNNQPQHF
>TRBV6-2/TRBV6-3|.|TRBD2|16|TRBJ2-1
TGTGCCAGCAGTCTCCAAAGCGGGAGTGGCTACAATGAGCAGTTCTTC
CASSLQSGSGYNEQFF
>TRBV9|.|TRBD2|19|TRBJ2-3
TGTGCCAGCAGCGTATCTTTGGGGGTAGCGGGGGGCCTTCCTGATACGCAGTATTTT
CASSVSLGVAGGLPDTQYF
>TRBV6-5|.|.|13|TRBJ1-5
TGTGCAACTAGGATGGGCGGAGATCAGCCCCAGCATTTT
CATRMGGDQPQHF
>TRBV5-1|.|.|14|TRBJ2-7
TGCGCCAGCAGCGATCCGGGACAAACCTACGAGCAGTACTTC
CASSDPGQTYEQYF
>TRBV2|.|TRBD1|15|TRBJ1-3
TGTGCCAGCAGTGAATCGGCAGGGGGTGGAAACACCATATATTTT
CASSESAGGGNTIYF
>TRBV2|.|TRBD2|15|TRBJ2-1
TGTGCCAGCAGGGCCCTAGCGGGAGCTTACAATGAGCAGTTCTTC
CASRALAGAYNEQFF
>TRBV5-4|.|TRBD1|15|TRBJ1-1
TGTGCCAGCAGCTCGGGGGACAGGAGTGGCACTGAAGCTTTCTTT
CASSSGDRSGTEAFF
>TRBV18|.|.|14|TRBJ2-5
TGTGCCAGCTCACCACGTTTCGTTCAAGAGACCCAGTACTTC
CASSPRFVQETQYF
>TRBV7-8|.|.|15|TRBJ2-1
TGTGCCAGCAGCTTCATGCGGGACCCCTACAATGAGCAGTTCTTC
CASSFMRDPYNEQFF
>TRBV4-2|.|TRBD1|16|TRBJ2-7
TGTGCCAGCAGCCACCCCCCGGGACAGTCTTCCTACGAGCAGTACTTC
CASSHPPGQSSYEQYF
>TRBV3-1/TRBV3-2|.|TRBD1|16|TRBJ1-2
TGTGCCAGCAGCCCTCTACCGGGACAGGGCGCTCGGGGCTACACCTTC
CASSPLPGQGARGYTF
>TRBV6-5|.|TRBD2|15|TRBJ2-2
TGTGCCAGCAGTCAGGGACTAGCGGGGGACGGGGAGCTGTTTTTT
CASSQGLAGDGELFF
>TRBV11-3|.|.|13|TRBJ2-1
TGTGCCAGCAGCCCGGGACTGTACAATGAGCAGTTCTTC
CASSPGLYNEQFF
>TRBV9|.|.|16|TRBJ1-3
TGTGCCAGCAGCCCCCGTCACAGGAGTTATGGAAACACCATATATTTT
CASSPRHRSYGNTIYF
>TRBV12-3/TRBV12-4|.|.|12|TRBJ2-4
TGTGCCAGCGGCCAGCTAGAAAACATTCAGTACTTC
CASGQLENIQYF
>TRBV6-5|.|.|15|TRBJ1-2
TGTGCCAGCACTGCCAGGATCTTACTTAACTATGGCTACACCTTC
CASTARILLNYGYTF
>TRBV5-1|.|.|14|TRBJ1-2
TGCGCCAGCAGCCGTACGGCGGGGAACTATGGCTACACCTTC
CASSRTAGNYGYTF